The clone carrying this T cell receptor (beta chain) has a count of ten or more. The sample belongs to a study of human T cells and chemical hapten exposure. Time point in this sample: patch test 1, 2 weeks after DPC sensitization. As to treatment: therapeutic diphenylcyclopropenone sensitization with weekly scalp DPC. Every donor had alopecia and was 18 to 70 years old; all were suitable for DPC. Original data processing: Between roughly 20,000 and 690,600 TCRs appeared in each sample, and the median stood at 95,638. TCRdb called the RACE reads again in MiXCR, with one record for every CDR3 protein. These V and J calls originate from TCRdb's pipeline instead of the authors' own analysis. The sample lists roughly 360,000 distinct CDR3 sequences, more than 4.5% occurring once. CDR3 length: 14 amino acids. Trimming left V 5 bases short and J 0 bases short, with 8 bases between. Germline CDR1 reads DFQATT; CDR2 reads SNEGSKA (reference sequence).

This TCR was recovered from a woman in her forties or fifties with alopecia areata. Some clones in this sample may be carry-over from other donors' samples. J is TRBJ2-6 and V is TRBV20-1; D gene unclear. The sample in question was whole blood, obtained in connection with sensitization to the hapten diphenylcyclopropenone (DPC). CDR3 sequence reads: CSAHSISGANVLTF. DNA for the CDR3: TGCAGTGCTCACTCCATCTCTGGGGCCAACGTCCTGACTTTC.